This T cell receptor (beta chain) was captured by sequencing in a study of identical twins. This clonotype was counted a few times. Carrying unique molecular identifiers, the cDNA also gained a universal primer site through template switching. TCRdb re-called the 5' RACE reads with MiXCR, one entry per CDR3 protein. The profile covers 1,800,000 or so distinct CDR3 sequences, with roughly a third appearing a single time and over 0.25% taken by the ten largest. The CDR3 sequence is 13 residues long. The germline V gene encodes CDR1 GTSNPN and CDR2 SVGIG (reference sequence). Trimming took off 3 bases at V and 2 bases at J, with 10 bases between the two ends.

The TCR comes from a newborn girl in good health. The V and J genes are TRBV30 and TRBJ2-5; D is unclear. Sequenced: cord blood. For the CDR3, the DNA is TGTGCCTGGAGAAACTGGGAACAAGAGACCCAGTACTTC. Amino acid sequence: CAWRNWEQETQYF.